Listed here is a single TCR beta chain. The CDR3 has 16 residues. The V gene's germline CDR1 is SGHTS and CDR2 YDEGEE. J gave up 3 bases and V 4 bases, and 7 bases lay outside the gene matches. TCRdb's copy holds only in-frame clones and misses some; the assay was immunoSEQ multiplex PCR. The sample contains some 120,000 clones, over 90% of which appear only once. The record originates from a study of control samples from healthy donors and cancer patients. The specimen was blood. The V call is TRBV5-8, the J call TRBJ2-7; 13 bases are shared with TRBD2. This TCR was recovered from a man aged 30 to 45 in good health. CDR3 DNA sequence: TGTGCCAGCAGCCGACTAGCGGGGGGCCACCTCTACGAGCAGTACTTC. This translates into CASSRLAGGHLYEQYF.